Given below is one TCR beta chain in context. The antigen is undetermined. This record belongs to a study of shared clonotypes between healthy human individuals. Study as a whole: The cohort had two women and three men, ages 18 to 49.

It was CD45RO-negative cells, positively selected for CCR7, that made up naive CD8 cells, with terminally differentiated effector memory CD45RA+ cells excluded. V was pared by 5 bases and J by 2 bases, with 8 bases of the junction left unmatched. The CDR3 has 15 residues. Germline values: CDR1 ENHRY, CDR2 SYGVKD. The assay ran at deep level. Libraries were prepared by immunoSEQ multiplex PCR; TCRdb keeps only in-frame clonotypes and omits some of them. This table holds about 2.1 million clones, about 93% found once. General study points: The study found about 5.1% of naive CD4 clonotypes shared across a few donors.

The V gene is TRBV10-3, the J gene TRBJ2-5, with 7 bases fitting TRBD1. This receptor was taken from a man aged 18 to 29 in good health. Some clones in this sample may be carry-over from other donors' samples. Material for sequencing was naive CD8+ T cells from PBMCs. In DNA form, the CDR3 reads TGTGCCATCAGTTCTACAGGACAGGAACAAGAGACCCAGTACTTC. Its translation: CAISSTGQEQETQYF.